This T cell receptor beta chain was sequenced during a study of CD8 T cells in ankylosing spondylitis. Findings and caveats of the study: Characteristic of ankylosing spondylitis blood, it appeared, was a TCR beta motif comprising about 8 highly homologous variants. Reportedly, significant enrichment of disease-linked clones occurred in matched ankylosing spondylitis synovial fluid. Prior work had noted some motif variants in reactive arthritis blood and synovial fluid.

The CDR3 consists of 17 residues. Germline CDR1 DFQATT, CDR2 SNEGSKA (reference sequence). The ends lost 1 base at V and 0 bases at J; junction bases unmatched: 5. Researchers built TCR beta libraries using quantitative 5'-RACE with molecular barcodes. TCRdb redid the calling of the 5' RACE reads with MiXCR, one entry per CDR3 protein. The sample holds 200,000 to 250,000 distinct CDR3 sequences; around 11% are singletons and the top ten take 6% to 7.5%. The sample holds many counts of this clonotype. As yet, its antigen is unknown. The sequencing sample was made of blood, either unsorted or a sorted T cell fraction (not recorded which). This TCR was sampled from a male donor with ankylosing spondylitis or in good health (not recorded which). V is TRBV20-1 and J is TRBJ1-5, with 11 bases that match TRBD1. The CDR3 sequence: CSARGTGGKFSNQPQHF. In DNA, the CDR3 is TGCAGTGCTAGAGGGACAGGGGGCAAGTTTAGCAATCAGCCCCAGCATTTT.